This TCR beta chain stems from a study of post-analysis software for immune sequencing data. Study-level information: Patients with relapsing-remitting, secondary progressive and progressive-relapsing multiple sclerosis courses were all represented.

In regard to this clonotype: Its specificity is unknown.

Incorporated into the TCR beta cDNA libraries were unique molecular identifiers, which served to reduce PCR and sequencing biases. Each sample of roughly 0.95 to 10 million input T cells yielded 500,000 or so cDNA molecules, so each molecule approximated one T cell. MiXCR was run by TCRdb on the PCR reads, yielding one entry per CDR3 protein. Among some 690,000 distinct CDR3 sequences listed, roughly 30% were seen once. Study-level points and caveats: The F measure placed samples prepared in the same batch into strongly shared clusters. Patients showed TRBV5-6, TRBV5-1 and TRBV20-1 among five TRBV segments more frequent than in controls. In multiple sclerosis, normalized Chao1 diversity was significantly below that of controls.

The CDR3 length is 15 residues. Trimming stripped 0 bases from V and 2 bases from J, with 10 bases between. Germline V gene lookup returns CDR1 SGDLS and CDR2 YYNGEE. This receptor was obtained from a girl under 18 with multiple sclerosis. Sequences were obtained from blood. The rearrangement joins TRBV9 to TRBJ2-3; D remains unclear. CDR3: CASSVGGRSTDTQYF. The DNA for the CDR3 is TGTGCCAGCAGCGTAGGTGGCAGATCCACAGATACGCAGTATTTT. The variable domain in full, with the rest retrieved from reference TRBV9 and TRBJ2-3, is DSGVTQTPKHLITATGQRVTLRCSPRSGDLSVYWYQQSLDQGLQFLIQYYNGEERAKGNILERFSAQQFPDLHSELNLSSLELGDSALYFCASSVGGRSTDTQYFGPGTRLTVL.